The rows below give T cell receptor beta chains drawn from one sample of a study of PD-1 blockade in classical Hodgkin lymphoma. Here immunoSEQ multiplex PCR was the method, and the copy in TCRdb shows in-frame clones only, minus some. The sample carries around 26,000 clones, over 75% recorded once. The sequencing used CD4+ T cells from blood, collected before the fourth cycle of nivolumab. The receptors here all came from a human donor with classical Hodgkin lymphoma. The CDR3 runs from the conserved cysteine through the conserved F or W. Each record gives: clone size, J gene, D gene, V gene, CDR3 protein, CDR3 DNA. A D gene is named only where the DNA matches it firmly. Not every row has a clone size; where given, it reads once, few, many or a size class.

. | TRBJ1-4 | . | TRBV19 | CASSIEPAFNEKLFF | TGTGCCAGTAGTATAGAGCCAGCTTTTAATGAAAAACTGTTTTTT
once | TRBJ1-1 | . | TRBV19 | CASRAGGRNTEAFF | TGTGCCAGTAGGGCGGGAGGGAGGAACACTGAAGCTTTCTTT
. | TRBJ1-2 | . | TRBV19 | CASTTPRGGGYGYTF | TGTGCCAGTACCACCCCTAGGGGAGGGGGTTATGGCTACACCTTC
medium-sized | TRBJ2-7 | . | TRBV6-5 | CASSYRRGAYEQYF | TGTGCCAGCAGTTACCGACGGGGTGCCTACGAGCAGTACTTC
. | TRBJ1-1 | TRBD1 | TRBV6-5 | CASKSGQITEAFF | TGTGCCAGCAAGTCGGGACAGATCACTGAAGCTTTCTTT
. | TRBJ1-2 | . | TRBV25-1 | CASREQGYDGYTF | TGTGCCAGCAGGGAACAGGGTTATGACGGCTACACCTTC
. | TRBJ1-3 | . | TRBV11-2 | CASSEHTGSGNTIYF | TGTGCCAGCAGCGAACATACAGGCTCTGGAAACACCATATATTTT
. | TRBJ2-1 | . | TRBV6-5 | CATKFGTLYNEQFF | TGTGCCACCAAGTTCGGTACGCTCTACAATGAGCAGTTCTTC
. | TRBJ2-3 | . | TRBV29-1 | CSVTSNRGLTDTQYF | TGCAGCGTCACTAGCAACAGGGGACTCACAGATACGCAGTATTTT
. | TRBJ2-3 | TRBD1 | TRBV30 | CAWRAGTGPSDTQYF | TGTGCCTGGAGGGCCGGGACAGGGCCTTCCGATACGCAGTATTTT
once | TRBJ2-7 | TRBD1 | TRBV25-1 | CASSGSNRGSYEQYF | TGTGCCAGCAGTGGCAGTAACAGGGGCTCCTACGAGCAGTACTTC
once | TRBJ2-2 | . | TRBV4-1 | CASSQHPGQNTGELFF | TGCGCCAGCAGCCAACATCCGGGACAAAACACCGGGGAGCTGTTTTTT
. | TRBJ2-2 | TRBD1 | TRBV25-1 | CASSEWDSANTGELFF | TGTGCCAGCAGTGAATGGGACAGCGCGAACACCGGGGAGCTGTTTTTT
. | TRBJ1-6 | TRBD1 | TRBV7-2 | CASTILPGQNSPLHF | TGTGCCAGCACCATCTTACCGGGACAGAATTCACCCCTCCACTTT
. | TRBJ2-1 | . | TRBV10-3 | CATFPRDFSEQFF | TGTGCCACCTTTCCCCGGGACTTTAGTGAGCAGTTCTTC
. | TRBJ2-1 | . | TRBV7-3 | CASSGGPAEQFF | TGTGCCAGCAGCGGGGGGCCGGCTGAGCAGTTCTTC
. | TRBJ2-3 | . | TRBV18 | CASSPQTQGDTQYF | TGTGCCAGCTCACCTCAAACCCAGGGAGATACGCAGTATTTT
. | TRBJ1-4 | . | TRBV18 | CASSEAAGYSEKLFF | TGTGCCAGCTCAGAAGCGGCAGGCTATAGTGAAAAACTGTTTTTT
few | TRBJ1-6 | TRBD1 | TRBV6-5 | CASRGHDNSPLHF | TGTGCCTCCAGGGGGCACGATAATTCACCCCTCCACTTT
. | TRBJ1-1 | . | TRBV7-2 | CASSPHMGTEAFF | TGTGCCAGCAGCCCACACATGGGCACTGAAGCTTTCTTT
once | TRBJ1-1 | TRBD1 | TRBV18 | CASSGQGMNTEAFF | TGTGCCAGCTCAGGACAGGGAATGAACACTGAAGCTTTCTTT
. | TRBJ2-5 | TRBD1 | TRBV9 | CASSVRTGPQETQYF | TGTGCCAGCAGCGTTAGGACAGGGCCCCAAGAGACCCAGTACTTC
. | TRBJ2-3 | TRBD1 | TRBV5-8 | CASIGDRVDGTQYF | TGTGCCAGCATAGGGGACAGGGTAGATGGTACGCAGTATTTT
. | TRBJ2-5 | . | TRBV5-4 | CASSPGGAQETQYF | TGTGCCAGCAGCCCAGGGGGGGCCCAAGAGACCCAGTACTTC
few | TRBJ2-7 | TRBD1 | TRBV5-1 | CASSPGQSMVVQYF | TGCGCCAGCTCACCGGGACAGTCGATGGTGGTGCAGTACTTC
. | TRBJ1-1 | . | TRBV28 | CASWGNPEAFF | TGTGCCAGCTGGGGAAACCCGGAAGCTTTCTTT
. | TRBJ1-5 | . | TRBV28 | CASSREVIQPQHF | TGTGCCAGCAGCCGAGAGGTAATCCAGCCCCAGCATTTT
. | TRBJ2-2 | TRBD1 | TRBV5-1 | CASTTWGTGANTGELFF | TGCGCCAGCACCACCTGGGGGACAGGGGCGAACACCGGGGAGCTGTTTTTT
. | TRBJ2-7 | . | TRBV11-3 | CASSLDGEDSYEQYF | TGTGCCAGCAGCTTAGATGGAGAAGATTCCTACGAGCAGTACTTC
few | TRBJ1-6 | TRBD1 | TRBV19 | CASRKGTVNSPLHF | TGTGCCAGTAGGAAAGGGACAGTCAATTCACCCCTCCACTTT
. | TRBJ1-2 | . | TRBV7-9 | CASSRENYGYTF | TGTGCCAGCAGCCGGGAGAACTATGGCTACACCTTC
. | TRBJ1-6 | . | TRBV18 | CASSPAFMNSPLHF | TGTGCCAGCTCTCCAGCGTTTATGAATTCACCCCTCCACTTT
few | TRBJ1-2 | . | TRBV2 | CASSVGQSYGYTF | TGTGCCAGCAGTGTTGGGCAGAGCTATGGCTACACCTTC
. | TRBJ2-7 | . | TRBV5-1 | CASSRGGYEQYF | TGCGCCAGCAGCAGGGGTGGGTACGAGCAGTACTTC
. | TRBJ1-1 | TRBD1 | TRBV6-6 | CASSYYTGDTEAFF | TGTGCCAGCAGTTACTACACAGGGGACACTGAAGCTTTCTTT